The source of this T cell receptor beta chain is a study of T-cell reconstitution after alpha-beta-depleted transplantation in children. Study-wide results and caveats: T-cell numbers and diversity, one year after transplant, stemmed largely from T cells that were newly produced.

V lost 3 bases to trimming and J lost 1 base, with 9 bases between them. This CDR3 has 14 residues. Preparation of the TCRbeta library involved a method that used unique molecular identifiers. TCRdb ran MiXCR on the PCR reads and lists one entry per CDR3 protein. The sample consists of around 440,000 distinct CDR3 sequences, 15% to 20% of them appearing once. This clonotype occurred many times. As yet, its antigen is unknown. The rearrangement links TRBV12-3 or TRBV12-4 to TRBJ2-5; D is unresolved. The source is a boy in the first two years of life who had a stem cell transplant for Wiskott-Aldrich syndrome, so the T cells may come from the graft donor. This material consisted of PBMCs, mostly from graft donor cells, taken 360 days after TCRalphabeta/CD19-depleted stem cell transplant. For the CDR3, the DNA is TGTGCCAGCAGTTTCGGACGGAGCCAAGAGACCCAGTACTTC. Translation gives CASSFGRSQETQYF.